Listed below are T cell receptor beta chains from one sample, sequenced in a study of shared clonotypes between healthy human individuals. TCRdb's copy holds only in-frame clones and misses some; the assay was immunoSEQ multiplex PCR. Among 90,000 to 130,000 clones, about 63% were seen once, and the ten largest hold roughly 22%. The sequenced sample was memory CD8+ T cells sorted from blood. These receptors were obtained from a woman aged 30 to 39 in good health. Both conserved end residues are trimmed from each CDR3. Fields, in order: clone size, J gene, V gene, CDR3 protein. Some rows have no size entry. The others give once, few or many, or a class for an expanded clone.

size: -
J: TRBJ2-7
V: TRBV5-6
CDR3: ASSVKWGGAYEQY

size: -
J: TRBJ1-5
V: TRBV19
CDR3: ASSTLGTDIRPQH

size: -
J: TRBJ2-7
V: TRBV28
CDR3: ASSFSGGGNEQY

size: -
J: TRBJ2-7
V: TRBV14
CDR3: ASRPGQGYYEQY

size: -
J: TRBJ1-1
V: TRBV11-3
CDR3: ASSFHPNTEAF

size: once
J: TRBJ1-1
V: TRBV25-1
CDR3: ASSPAGGPRRNTEAF

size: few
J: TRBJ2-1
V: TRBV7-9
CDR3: ASSFSRRTGADNEQF

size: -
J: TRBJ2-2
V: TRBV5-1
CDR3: ASSSGTENTGELF

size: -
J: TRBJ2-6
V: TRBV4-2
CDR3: ASSQDAASGVSGANVLT

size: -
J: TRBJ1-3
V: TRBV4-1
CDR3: ASSLGKSGGVSGNTIY

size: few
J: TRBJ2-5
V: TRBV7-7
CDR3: ASSLTIQETQY

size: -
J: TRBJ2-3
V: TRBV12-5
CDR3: ASAILLAGNTDTQY

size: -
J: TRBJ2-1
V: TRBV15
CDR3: ATSIGTSGLRGEQF

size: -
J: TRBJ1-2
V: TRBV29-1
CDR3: SVLDRGLGRYNYGYT

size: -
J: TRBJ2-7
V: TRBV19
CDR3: ASSISHRVDEQY

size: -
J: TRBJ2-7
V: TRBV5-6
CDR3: ASSLEASTYEQY

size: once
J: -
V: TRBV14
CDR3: ASSQPTGERNSYEQY

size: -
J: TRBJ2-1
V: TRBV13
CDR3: ASSLVRSSYNEQF

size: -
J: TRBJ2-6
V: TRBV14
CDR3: ASSQVALGGANVLT

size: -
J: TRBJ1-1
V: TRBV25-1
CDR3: ASTKGTMNTEAF

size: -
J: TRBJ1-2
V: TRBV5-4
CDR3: ASSISRQDYGYT

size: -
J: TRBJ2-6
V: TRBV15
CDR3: ATSWARGSGANVLT

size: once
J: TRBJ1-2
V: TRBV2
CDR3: ASSEPTGNYGYT

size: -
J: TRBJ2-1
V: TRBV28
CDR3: ASSLRAYNEQF

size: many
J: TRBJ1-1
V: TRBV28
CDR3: ASIPDGGDTEAF

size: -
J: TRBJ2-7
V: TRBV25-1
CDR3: ASSESRGGVGGTHEQY